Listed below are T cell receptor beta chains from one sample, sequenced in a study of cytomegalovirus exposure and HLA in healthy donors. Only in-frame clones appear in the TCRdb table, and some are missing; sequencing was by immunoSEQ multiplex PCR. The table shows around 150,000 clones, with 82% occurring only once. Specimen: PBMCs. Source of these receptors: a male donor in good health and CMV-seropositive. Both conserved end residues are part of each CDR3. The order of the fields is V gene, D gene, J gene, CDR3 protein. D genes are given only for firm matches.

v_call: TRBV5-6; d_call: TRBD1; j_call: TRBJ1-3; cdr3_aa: CASTQYRGRNTIYF
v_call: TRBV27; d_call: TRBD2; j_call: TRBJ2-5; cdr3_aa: CASRPRRREKLEGETQYF
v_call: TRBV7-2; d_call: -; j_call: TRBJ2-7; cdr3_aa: CASSSLSEQYF
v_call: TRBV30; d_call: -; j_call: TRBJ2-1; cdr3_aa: CAWRHVVAGEQFF
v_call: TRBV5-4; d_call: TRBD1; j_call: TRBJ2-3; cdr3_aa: CASSLEGATDTQYF
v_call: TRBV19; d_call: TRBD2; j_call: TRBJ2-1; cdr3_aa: CASSIRGTSGSYNEQFF
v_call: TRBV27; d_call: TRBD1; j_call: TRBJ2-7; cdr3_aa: CASSSQGVWSYEQYF
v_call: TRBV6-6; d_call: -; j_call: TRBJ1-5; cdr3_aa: CASSYWGRGNQPQHF
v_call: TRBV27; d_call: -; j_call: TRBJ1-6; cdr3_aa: CASRQGNPSPLHF
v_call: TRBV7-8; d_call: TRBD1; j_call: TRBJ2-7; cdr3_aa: CASSRDSDYEQYF
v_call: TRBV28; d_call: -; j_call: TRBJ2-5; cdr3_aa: CASSTGHKTQYF
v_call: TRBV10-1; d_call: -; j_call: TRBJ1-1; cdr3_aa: CASSESIGTGGTEAFF
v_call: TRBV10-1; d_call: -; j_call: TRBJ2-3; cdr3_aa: CASSERGQSYTDTQYF